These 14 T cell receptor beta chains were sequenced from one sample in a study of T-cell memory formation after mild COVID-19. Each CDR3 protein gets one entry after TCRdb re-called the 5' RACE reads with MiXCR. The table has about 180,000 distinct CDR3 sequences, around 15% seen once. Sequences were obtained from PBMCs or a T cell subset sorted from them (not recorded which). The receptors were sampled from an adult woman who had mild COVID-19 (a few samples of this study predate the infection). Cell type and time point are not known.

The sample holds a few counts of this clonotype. The CDR3 DNA follows: TGTGCCAGCAGGGGGTTGGGACTCCTGTCAGCCTACGAGCAGTACTTC. Its protein is CASRGLGLLSAYEQYF. V is TRBV12-3 or TRBV12-4 and J is TRBJ2-7; possibly TRBD2 for D (6 bases). There are 16 residues in the CDR3. The V end lost 6 bases, the J end lost 2 bases, and 20 bases lay between the germline ends.

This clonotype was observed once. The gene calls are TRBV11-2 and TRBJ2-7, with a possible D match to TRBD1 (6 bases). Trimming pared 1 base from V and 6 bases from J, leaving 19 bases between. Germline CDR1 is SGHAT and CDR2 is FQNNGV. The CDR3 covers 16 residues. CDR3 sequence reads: CASSLGPRGSAGEQYF. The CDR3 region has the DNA TGTGCCAGCAGCTTAGGCCCTAGGGGGTCCGCTGGCGAGCAGTACTTC.

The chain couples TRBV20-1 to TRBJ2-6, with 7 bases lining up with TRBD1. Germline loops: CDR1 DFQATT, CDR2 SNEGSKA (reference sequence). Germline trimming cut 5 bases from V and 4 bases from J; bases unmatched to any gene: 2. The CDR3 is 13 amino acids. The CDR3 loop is CSAGQVGANVLTF. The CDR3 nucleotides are TGCAGTGCTGGACAGGTCGGGGCCAACGTCCTGACTTTC.

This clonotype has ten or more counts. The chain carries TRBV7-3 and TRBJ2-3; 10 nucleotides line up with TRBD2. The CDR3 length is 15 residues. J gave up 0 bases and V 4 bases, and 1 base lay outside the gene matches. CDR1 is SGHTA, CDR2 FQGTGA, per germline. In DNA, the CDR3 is TGTGCCAGCAGCTCTAGCGGGGGAAGCACAGATACGCAGTATTTT. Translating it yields CASSSSGGSTDTQYF.

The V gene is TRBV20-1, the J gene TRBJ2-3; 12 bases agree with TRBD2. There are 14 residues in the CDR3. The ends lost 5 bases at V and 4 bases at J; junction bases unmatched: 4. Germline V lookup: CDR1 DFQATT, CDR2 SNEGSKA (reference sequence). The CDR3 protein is CSASTSGSPDTQYF. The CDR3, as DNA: TGCAGTGCTTCGACTAGCGGGAGCCCAGATACGCAGTATTTT.

The CDR3 DNA follows: TGTGCCAGCAGCTTAGCCAGGACGCCGACTAGCGGGAGAACCTCCACAGATACGCAGTATTTT. This gives the protein CASSLARTPTSGRTSTDTQYF. J is TRBJ2-3 and V is TRBV7-9, with 12 bases that match TRBD2. The CDR3 has 21 residues. The V and J ends lost 0 bases and 2 bases, in that order; junction bases with no gene match: 15. Germline CDR1 is SEHNR and CDR2 is FQNEAQ (reference sequence).

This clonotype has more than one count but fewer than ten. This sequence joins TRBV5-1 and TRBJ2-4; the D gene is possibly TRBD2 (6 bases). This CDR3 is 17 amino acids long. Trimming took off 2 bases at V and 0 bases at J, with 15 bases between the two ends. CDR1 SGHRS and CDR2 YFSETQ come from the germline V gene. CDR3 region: CASSLEGTSRAKNIQYF. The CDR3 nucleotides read TGCGCCAGCAGCTTAGAAGGGACTTCCAGAGCCAAAAACATTCAGTACTTC. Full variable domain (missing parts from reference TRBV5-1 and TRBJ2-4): KAGVTQTPRYLIKTRGQQVTLSCSPISGHRSVSWYQQTPGQGLQFLFEYFSETQRNKGNFPGRFSGRQFSNSRSEMNVSTLELGDSALYLCASSLEGTSRAKNIQYFGAGTRLSVL.

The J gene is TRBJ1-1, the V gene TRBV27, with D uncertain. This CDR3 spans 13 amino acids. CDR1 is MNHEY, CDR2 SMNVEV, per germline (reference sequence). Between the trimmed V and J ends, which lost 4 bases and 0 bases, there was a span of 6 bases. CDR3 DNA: TGTGCCAGCAGTTATCAAGTGAACACTGAAGCTTTCTTT. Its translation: CASSYQVNTEAFF.

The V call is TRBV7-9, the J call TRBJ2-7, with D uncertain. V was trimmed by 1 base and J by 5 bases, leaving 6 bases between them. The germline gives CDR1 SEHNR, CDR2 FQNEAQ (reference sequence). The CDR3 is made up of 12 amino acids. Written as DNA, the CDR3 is TGTGCCAGCAGCTTAGTGAGAGACGAGCAGTACTTC. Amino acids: CASSLVRDEQYF.

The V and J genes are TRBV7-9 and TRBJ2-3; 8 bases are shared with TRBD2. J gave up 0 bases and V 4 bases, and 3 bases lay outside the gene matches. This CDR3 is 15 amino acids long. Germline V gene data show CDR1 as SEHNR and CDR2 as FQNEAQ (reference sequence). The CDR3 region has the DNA TGTGCCAGCAGCTCAGCGGGGGCCAGCACAGATACGCAGTATTTT. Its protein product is CASSSAGASTDTQYF.

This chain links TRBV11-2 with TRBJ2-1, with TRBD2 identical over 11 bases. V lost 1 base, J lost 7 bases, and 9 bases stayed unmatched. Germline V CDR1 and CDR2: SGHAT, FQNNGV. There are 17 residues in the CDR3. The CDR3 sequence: CASSLGVLAGVLNEQFF. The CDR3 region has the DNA TGTGCCAGCAGCTTAGGGGTACTAGCGGGAGTGTTGAATGAGCAGTTCTTC.

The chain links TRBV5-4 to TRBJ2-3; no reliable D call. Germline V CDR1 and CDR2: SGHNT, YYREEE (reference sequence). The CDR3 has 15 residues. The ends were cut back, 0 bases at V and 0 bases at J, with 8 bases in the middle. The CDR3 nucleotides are TGTGCCAGCAGCTTGGATAGCCCTAGCACAGATACGCAGTATTTT. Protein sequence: CASSLDSPSTDTQYF.

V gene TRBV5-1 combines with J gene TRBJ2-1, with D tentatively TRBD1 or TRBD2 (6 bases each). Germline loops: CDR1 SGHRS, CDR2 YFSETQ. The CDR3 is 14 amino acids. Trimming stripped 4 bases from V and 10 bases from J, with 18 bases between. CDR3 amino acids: CASSPRGDNIEQFF. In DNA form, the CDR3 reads TGCGCCAGCAGCCCAAGGGGGGACAACATAGAGCAGTTCTTC.

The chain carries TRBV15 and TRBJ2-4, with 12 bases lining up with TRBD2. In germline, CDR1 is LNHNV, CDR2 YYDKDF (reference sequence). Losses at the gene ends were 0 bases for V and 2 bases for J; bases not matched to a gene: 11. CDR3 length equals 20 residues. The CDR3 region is CATSRDGASGRAGTKNIQYF. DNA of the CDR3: TGTGCCACCAGCAGAGACGGGGCTAGCGGGAGGGCCGGTACCAAAAACATTCAGTACTTC.